One and the same sample provided the 30 T cell receptor beta chains below, sequenced in a study of T cell responses to AZD1222 COVID-19 vaccine. Generated by immunoSEQ multiplex PCR, the TCRdb table keeps only in-frame clones and is missing some. The table has approximately 140,000 clones, 92% seen once. The input for sequencing was peripheral blood, taken 28 days after the second AZD1222 dose. The receptors were sampled from an adult who received the AZD1222 COVID-19 vaccine.

The V gene is TRBV12-3 or TRBV12-4, the J gene TRBJ1-2, with 7 bases aligning to TRBD1. The V segment lost 5 bases and the J segment 4 bases; nucleotides outside the gene matches: 1. The CDR3 spans 12 residues. CDR3 amino acids: CASSGQVYGYTF. CDR3 DNA sequence: TGTGCCAGCAGTGGACAGGTCTATGGCTACACCTTC.

The genes are TRBV10-1 and TRBJ1-3, with 7 bases matching TRBD1. Trimming removed 5 bases from V and 0 bases from J; junction bases left unmatched: 7. Germline V lookup: CDR1 WNHNN, CDR2 SYGVQD (reference sequence). The CDR3 has 16 amino acids. CDR3 sequence (DNA): TGCGCCAGCAGTCCCGGGACAGCCGGCTCTGGAAACACCATATATTTT. Translation: CASSPGTAGSGNTIYF.

This clone was observed a handful of times. This rearrangement joins TRBV29-1 to TRBJ1-1; TRBD1 matches at 7 bases. The CDR3 is made up of 17 amino acids. Germline CDR1 reads SQVTM; CDR2 reads ANQGSEA. V lost 4 bases to trimming and J lost 0 bases; unmatched junction nucleotides: 14. CDR3 coding DNA: TGCAGCGTTGTCAGGGCAGGAGGGGGCCGGGTGAACACTGAAGCTTTCTTT. The encoded protein is CSVVRAGGGRVNTEAFF. The whole variable domain, filled in from reference TRBV29-1 and TRBJ1-1, reads SAVISQKPSRDICQRGTSLTIQCQVDSQVTMMFWYRQQPGQSLTLIATANQGSEATYESGFVIDKFPISRPNLTFSTLTVSNMSPEDSSIYLCSVVRAGGGRVNTEAFFGQGTRLTVV.

The chain is built from TRBV19 and TRBJ1-5, with a possible D match to TRBD1 (6 bases). The ends were cut back, 9 bases at V and 0 bases at J, with 12 bases in the middle. The CDR3 contains 14 residues. Germline values: CDR1 LNHDA, CDR2 SQIVND (reference sequence). CDR3 region: CASRHRVSNQPQHF. The CDR3 DNA is TGTGCCAGCCGGCACAGGGTTAGCAATCAGCCCCAGCATTTT.

This clone has more than one count but fewer than ten. V usage is TRBV3-1 (or the pseudogene TRBV3-2) and J usage is TRBJ1-1; D gene unclear. Per the germline V gene, CDR1 is LGHDT and CDR2 is YNNKEL (reference sequence). V dropped 0 bases and J dropped 4 bases, with 6 bases sitting between them. The CDR3 is made up of 13 amino acids. In nucleotides, the CDR3 is TGTGCCAGCAGCCAAGAAAAGTGCACTGAAGCTTTCTTT. It encodes CASSQEKCTEAFF.

The chain combines TRBV2 with TRBJ2-1; TRBD2 matches at 7 bases. Germline CDR1 reads SNHLY; CDR2 reads FYNNEI. The CDR3 spans 16 residues. The J segment lost 1 base and the V segment lost 6 bases, leaving 9 bases of the junction unmatched. The DNA for the CDR3 is TGTGCCAGCAGGGCGGGCGGGAGTGGGTCCTACAATGAGCAGTTCTTC. This gives the protein CASRAGGSGSYNEQFF.

This sequence joins TRBV7-9 and TRBJ1-2; possible D gene TRBD1, 5 bases. The V end was cut by 1 base, the J end by 3 bases, with 9 bases between. The length of the CDR3 is 14 residues. Germline assignment: CDR1 SEHNR and CDR2 FQNEAQ (reference sequence). For the CDR3, the DNA is TGTGCCAGCAGCTTAGGGGACGTAGACTATGGCTACACCTTC. Its protein is CASSLGDVDYGYTF.

The chain recombines TRBV4-1 with TRBJ1-5, with D hard to call. There are 14 residues in the CDR3. Germline-derived CDR1 and CDR2 are MGHRA and YSYEKL. Trimming took off 0 bases at V and 4 bases at J, with 7 bases between the two ends. In DNA, the CDR3 is TGCGCCAGCAGCCAAGATTCGGGTAATCAGCCCCAGCATTTT. This translates into CASSQDSGNQPQHF.

The CDR3 is CASSPQQGGRNTEAFF. CDR3 DNA: TGTGCCAGCAGCCCACAACAGGGGGGAAGGAACACTGAAGCTTTCTTT. The V call is TRBV7-6, the J call TRBJ1-1; TRBD1 agrees at 8 bases. Germline loops: CDR1 SGHVS, CDR2 FNYEAQ. Trimming at V came to 5 bases and at J to 1 base, leaving 9 bases not matched to a gene. CDR3 length: 16 amino acids.

The genes are TRBV7-8 and TRBJ1-2; D may be TRBD1 (5 bases). This CDR3 region has 13 residues. V was pared by 5 bases and J by 3 bases, with 10 bases between. Germline-derived CDR1 and CDR2 are SGHVS and FQNEAQ. CDR3 DNA: TGTGCCAGCAGCCGGCAGGGATACTATGGCTACACCTTC. Its translation: CASSRQGYYGYTF.

CDR3: CASSPGPRGELFF. The CDR3 nucleotides read TGTGCCAGCAGCCCCGGGCCAAGGGGGGAGCTGTTTTTT. The chain couples TRBV14 to TRBJ2-2; D not certain. Germline V gives CDR1 SGHDN, CDR2 FVKESK. This CDR3 contains 13 residues. Deletions cut 4 bases from V and 8 bases from J, with 11 bases between.

The V call is TRBV7-2, the J call TRBJ1-2; D is uncertain. Between the trimmed V and J ends, which lost 3 bases and 0 bases, there was a span of 5 bases. Per germline, CDR1 SGHTA and CDR2 FQGNSA. This CDR3 is built from 13 residues. DNA for the CDR3: TGTGCCAGCAGCTTTAAGGCTAACTATGGCTACACCTTC. Its translation: CASSFKANYGYTF. Based on the CDR3 plus reference TRBV7-2 and TRBJ1-2, the full variable domain is GAGVSQSPSNKVTEKGKDVELRCDPISGHTALYWYRQSLGQGLEFLIYFQGNSAPDKSGLPSDRFSAERTGGSVSTLTIQRTQQEDSAVYLCASSFKANYGYTFGSGTRLTVV.

The rearrangement links TRBV7-3 to TRBJ2-2, with TRBD1 matching over 9 bases. Germline values: CDR1 SGHTA, CDR2 FQGTGA. This CDR3 has 14 amino acids. J lost 8 bases, V lost 5 bases, and 6 bases had no gene match. The CDR3 DNA follows: TGTGCCAGCAGCGTCCCCGGGACAGGGGGGGAGCTGTTTTTT. Amino acid sequence: CASSVPGTGGELFF.

J is TRBJ2-1 and V is TRBV6-1; D is perhaps TRBD2 (6 bases). The CDR3 length is 18 residues. Per germline, CDR1 MNHNS and CDR2 SASEGT. The V end was cut by 4 bases, the J end by 2 bases, with 21 bases between. The DNA of the CDR3 is TGTGCCAGCAGTGCGGGGCCGGCCGGGACTCGCGCCTACAATGAGCAGTTCTTC. Its translation: CASSAGPAGTRAYNEQFF.

The V and J genes are TRBV27 and TRBJ2-1; 13 bases fit TRBD2. The trim removed 6 bases at V and 5 bases at J, leaving 7 bases unmatched. Germline loops: CDR1 MNHEY, CDR2 SMNVEV (reference sequence). The CDR3 length is 16 residues. CDR3 sequence (DNA): TGTGCCAGCAGGATCCTACTAGCGGGGGGGGACAATGAGCAGTTCTTC. Its protein product is CASRILLAGGDNEQFF.

CDR3 region: CASSLEGGRTGELFF. In DNA form, the CDR3 reads TGTGCCAGCAGCTTAGAGGGCGGGAGGACCGGGGAGCTGTTTTTT. The chain recombines TRBV7-8 with TRBJ2-2; 8 bases line up with TRBD2. J was trimmed by 5 bases and V by 1 base; bases with no gene match: 3. Germline V CDR1 and CDR2: SGHVS, FQNEAQ. CDR3 size: 15 residues. The full variable domain, rest sourced from reference TRBV7-8 and TRBJ2-2, is GAGVSQSPRYKVAKRGQDVALRCDPISGHVSLFWYQQALGQGPEFLTYFQNEAQLDKSGLPSDRFFAERPEGSVSTLKIQRTQQEDSAVYLCASSLEGGRTGELFFGEGSRLTVL.

The V call is TRBV6-1, the J call TRBJ1-2, with D possibly matching TRBD1 (5 bases). Per germline, CDR1 MNHNS and CDR2 SASEGT. Trimming took off 3 bases at V and 3 bases at J, with 8 bases between the two ends. The CDR3 spans 13 residues. The CDR3 DNA reads as TGTGCCAGCAGTGATGTGGGGCACTATGGCTACACCTTC. Its translation: CASSDVGHYGYTF.

To note about this clone: One junction end disagrees with the germline gene, perhaps due to a read error. J is TRBJ1-3 and V is TRBV3-1 (or the pseudogene TRBV3-2), with TRBD1 matching 9 bases. The germline V gene has CDR1 LGHDT and CDR2 YNNKEL (reference sequence). This CDR3 is 14 amino acids long. CDR3: CASSQEGDRASLRF. CDR3 nucleotide sequence: TGTGCCAGCAGCCAAGAAGGGGACAGGGCCTCTTTACGCTTT.

V usage is TRBV28 and J usage is TRBJ1-1, with 7 bases lining up with TRBD1. Losses at the gene ends were 3 bases for V and 7 bases for J; bases not matched to a gene: 5. The CDR3 is 13 amino acids. The germline V gene encodes CDR1 MDHEN and CDR2 SYDVKM. The CDR3 DNA reads as TGTGCCAGCAGTTTCCTCGGACAGGTTGAAGCTTTCTTT. Amino acid sequence: CASSFLGQVEAFF.

This chain links TRBV30 with TRBJ2-1; D may be TRBD2 (5 bases). V lost 0 bases to trimming and J lost 6 bases, with 6 bases between them. In germline, CDR1 is GTSNPN, CDR2 SVGIG (reference sequence). The CDR3 is made up of 12 amino acids. The CDR3 region is CAWSVTSNEQFF. In DNA form, the CDR3 reads TGTGCCTGGAGTGTAACTAGCAATGAGCAGTTCTTC. Combining the CDR3 with reference TRBV30 and TRBJ2-1 gives the whole variable domain SQTIHQWPATLVQPVGSPLSLECTVEGTSNPNLYWYRQAAGRGLQLLFYSVGIGQISSEVPQNLSASRPQDRQFILSSKKLLLSDSGFYLCAWSVTSNEQFFGPGTRLTVL.

The genes are TRBV28 and TRBJ1-5; a weak D match, TRBD1 (5 bases). V was trimmed by 3 bases and J by 1 base, leaving 16 bases between them. The CDR3 has 17 amino acids. CDR1 MDHEN and CDR2 SYDVKM come from the germline V gene. The CDR3 DNA sequence: TGTGCCAGCAGTTTTAGCGGGGCGAGAATAAGCAATCAGCCCCAGCATTTT. Protein sequence: CASSFSGARISNQPQHF. Variable domain in full (rest from reference TRBV28 and TRBJ1-5): DVKVTQSSRYLVKRTGEKVFLECVQDMDHENMFWYRQDPGLGLRLIYFSYDVKMKEKGDIPEGYSVSREKKERFSLILESASTNQTSMYLCASSFSGARISNQPQHFGDGTRLSIL.

The chain joins TRBV5-4 to TRBJ1-1, with D unclear. CDR1 is SGHNT and CDR2 is YYREEE in the germline V gene (reference sequence). V lost 4 bases and J lost 4, with 11 bases in between. The CDR3 runs 13 residues. The CDR3 DNA follows: TGTGCCAGCAGCCCTGTCCTCTCCACTGAAGCTTTCTTT. This codes for CASSPVLSTEAFF.

This clone was seen a single time. The chain links TRBV14 to TRBJ2-7, with D maybe TRBD1 (5 bases). V was cut by 4 bases and J by 1 base, with 17 bases left in between. The CDR3 has 16 residues. CDR1 is SGHDN and CDR2 is FVKESK in the germline V gene. In DNA, the CDR3 is TGTGCCAGCAGCCCAGGGCCCAAAGGGGAATCCTACGAGCAGTACTTC. It yields the protein CASSPGPKGESYEQYF.

The chain combines TRBV12-3 or TRBV12-4 with TRBJ2-3; 7 positions match TRBD1. This CDR3 spans 12 amino acids. Trimming removed 6 bases from V and 6 bases from J; junction bases left unmatched: 3. CDR3 in DNA: TGTGCCAGCAGAATACAGGGGGATACGCAGTATTTT. It codes for CASRIQGDTQYF.

The rearrangement links TRBV28 to TRBJ1-6; D gene uncertain. The CDR3 covers 11 residues. CDR1 and CDR2 from the germline V gene are MDHEN and SYDVKM. V was pared by 6 bases and J by 10 bases, with 7 bases between. The CDR3 region has the DNA TGTGCCAGCAGGGGTGGATCACCCCTCCACTTT. Protein: CASRGGSPLHF.

This chain connects TRBV7-2 to TRBJ2-2, with 10 bases aligning to TRBD2. CDR3 length: 18 residues. Germline V gene data show CDR1 as SGHTA and CDR2 as FQGNSA. Trimming at V came to 5 bases and at J to 0 bases, leaving 9 bases not matched to a gene. The CDR3, as DNA: TGTGCCAGCAGCCGTCACGGGACTAGCGCAACGAACACCGGGGAGCTGTTTTTT. Translation: CASSRHGTSATNTGELFF.

The rearrangement uses TRBV27 and TRBJ1-4; D is undetermined. The V end was cut by 8 bases, the J end by 7 bases, with 23 bases between. The CDR3 totals 16 residues. Germline V gene lookup returns CDR1 MNHEY and CDR2 SMNVEV (reference sequence). CDR3 residues: CASASLGRAQSEKLFF. CDR3 nucleotides: TGTGCCAGCGCCTCCTTAGGAAGGGCACAAAGTGAAAAACTGTTTTTT.

The gene calls are TRBV7-9 and TRBJ1-1, with D possibly matching TRBD1 (5 bases). The germline gives CDR1 SEHNR, CDR2 FQNEAQ (reference sequence). Between the trimmed V and J ends, which lost 2 bases and 4 bases, there was a span of 8 bases. The CDR3 sequence is 13 residues long. CDR3 sequence: CASSLSQGTEAFF. DNA of the CDR3: TGTGCCAGCAGCTTAAGCCAGGGCACTGAAGCTTTCTTT.

The J gene is TRBJ1-5, the V gene TRBV19; D is unresolved. CDR3 length: 13 amino acids. V was cut by 1 base and J by 3 bases, with 4 bases left in between. The germline gives CDR1 LNHDA, CDR2 SQIVND (reference sequence). The CDR3 bases are TGTGCCAGTAGTATAGTTCCCAATCAGCCCCAGCATTTT. It specifies CASSIVPNQPQHF.

This clone was observed a handful of times. The V and J genes are TRBV15 and TRBJ1-5, with 8 bases matching TRBD1. The CDR3 loop spans 13 amino acids. V trimming: 5 bases; J trimming: 6 bases; junction bases outside the gene matches: 3. Germline V gene data show CDR1 as LNHNV and CDR2 as YYDKDF (reference sequence). The DNA for the CDR3 is TGTGCCACCAGCCAACAGGGGGGTCAGCCCCAGCATTTT. Its protein product is CATSQQGGQPQHF.